This paragraph reports one TCR beta chain. This clonotype has a count of ten or more. Its recognized antigen is unknown. Per-base quality was not reported, and no clone a single base away is much larger than it. V drops 8 bases and J drops 0 bases, leaving 18 bases in between. Per the germline V gene, SNHLY is the CDR1 and FYNNEI is the CDR2. The CDR3 numbers 16 residues from cysteine through phenylalanine. Of the read, only the CDR3 DNA is kept; its 48 bases are in frame from base 1. Libraries were built with PCR. Sequenced using a NextSeq 500. Preparation of bulk TCR libraries followed a previously described approach, with the TCR primers listed in Table S5. Purification of total RNA was performed with the Qiagen AllPrep DNA/RNA kit. Reads from multiple sequencing runs of the same library were pooled before analysis. Per the original workflow: Reads were retained only if their TCR constant sequence matched exactly, and those retained reads were trimmed to 150 nt and grouped according to their 12-nt molecular barcodes. Reads within each barcode group were sub-clustered using a 15% Levenshtein threshold, and quality-weighted consensus sequences were constructed for each RNA molecule. Non-functional sequences were filtered out, along with any lower-count sequence sitting one edit away from another sequence. On the basis of fitting two negative binomial distributions, barcode sub-clusters with fewer than 20% of the maximum read count were discarded. TCRdb handled the public reads itself, with Q25 trimming in fastp and clone calling in MiXCR, and kept productive beta chains. Each entry merges the rows of one CDR3 protein and shows their most common DNA and genes. TCRdb assigned the V and J calls; the authors' analysis was not used. Present in this sample are about 320,000 distinct CDR3 sequences, roughly a quarter of which were seen just once. The ten top clones hold about 0.7% of the sample.

Libraries of naive CD8 T cells were built from anywhere between roughly 20,000 and 1,100,000 sorted cells, with 10%, 30% or 50% of the purified RNA used. Naive CD8 T cells, defined as CD8+CD4-CCR7+CD45RA+, were FACS-sorted into RLT Plus buffer on a BD FACSAria II. To test detection sensitivity, Jurkat RNA equivalent to nine to ten TCR copies was spiked into samples of roughly 18,000-1,000,000 naive CD8 T cells. CD8 T cells were enriched with RosetteSep CD8+ T Cell Enrichment Cocktail and Ficoll-Paque, followed by ACK red cell lysis. The entry originates in a study of molecular identifiers for immune sequencing clone quantification (dated by TCRdb to 2016 to 2018). Study-level background: In a replicate experiment, RNA from roughly 21,000 or 96,000 naive CD8 T cells was split into five aliquots, four of which were sequenced. This methods study benchmarked molecular-identifier clustering-based TCR repertoire sequencing (MIDCIRS) and TCR RNA copy counting, using CD8 T cells to do so. General findings and caveats noted by the study authors: In CMV-specific effector cells, over 99% of molecules were held by clones above 20 RNA copies, whereas under 1% of molecules were held by such clones in naive cells. A single cell's worth of spiked-in Jurkat TCR RNA was reported detectable even among under 1.1 million naive CD8 T cells. Without barcode sub-clustering, chimeric consensus sequences inflated TCR diversity; chimeras reached as high as 47%. Highly expanded clone sizes could be underestimated because identical TCR molecules may share a barcode. Modeling gave about 3.3 recovered TCR RNA copies per cell versus 8 to 10 by digital PCR, implying around 30% capture efficiency. The naive libraries included spiked-in Jurkat TCR RNA (under eleven copies' worth), and this Jurkat TCR RNA is not part of the donor repertoire.

Source material: naive CD8+ T cells from blood, with Jurkat cell RNA spiked in. The intended sense of this specimen's cell subset or site label: FACS-sorted CD8+CD4-CCR7+CD45RA+ naive T cells. The chain uses TRBV2 and TRBJ2-3; the D assignment is uncertain and may be TRBD1 or TRBD2, with 6 bases supporting each. This sequence originates from a human donor in good health. Some libraries in this study had Jurkat cell RNA spiked in. The CDR3 region has the sequence CASGHPGDFSTDTQYF. The DNA sequence follows: TGTGCCAGCGGCCACCCAGGGGACTTCAGCACAGATACGCAGTATTTT. Supplemented by the reference TRBV2 and TRBJ2-3 proteins around the CDR3, the complete variable domain is EPEVTQTPSHQVTQMGQEVILRCVPISNHLYFYWYRQILGQKVEFLVSFYNNEISEKSEIFDDQFSVERPDGSNFTLKIRSTKLEDSAMYFCASGHPGDFSTDTQYFGPGTRLTVL.